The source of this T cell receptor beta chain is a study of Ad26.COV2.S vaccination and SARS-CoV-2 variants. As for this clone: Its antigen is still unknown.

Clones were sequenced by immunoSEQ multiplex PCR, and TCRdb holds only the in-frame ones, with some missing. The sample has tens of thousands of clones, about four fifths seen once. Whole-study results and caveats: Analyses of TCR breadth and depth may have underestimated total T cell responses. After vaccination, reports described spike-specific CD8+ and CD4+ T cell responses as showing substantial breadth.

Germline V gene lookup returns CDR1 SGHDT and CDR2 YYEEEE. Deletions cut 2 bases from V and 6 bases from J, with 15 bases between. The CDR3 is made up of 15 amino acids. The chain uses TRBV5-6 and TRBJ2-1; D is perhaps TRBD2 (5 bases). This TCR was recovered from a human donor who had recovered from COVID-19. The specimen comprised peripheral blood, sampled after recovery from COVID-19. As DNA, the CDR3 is TGTGCCAGCAGCTTAAGAGGGTATCGGTTCAATGAGCAGTTCTTC. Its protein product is CASSLRGYRFNEQFF.